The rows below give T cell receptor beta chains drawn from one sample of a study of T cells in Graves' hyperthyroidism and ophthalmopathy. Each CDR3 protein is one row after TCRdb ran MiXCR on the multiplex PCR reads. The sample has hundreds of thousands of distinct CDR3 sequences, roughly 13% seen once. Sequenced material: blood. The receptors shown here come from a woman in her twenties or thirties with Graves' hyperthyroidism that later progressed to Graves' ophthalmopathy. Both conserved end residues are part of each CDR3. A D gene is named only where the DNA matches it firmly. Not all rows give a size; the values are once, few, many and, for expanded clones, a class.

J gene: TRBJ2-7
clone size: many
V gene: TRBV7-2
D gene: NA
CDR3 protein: CASSLVPGSYEQYF
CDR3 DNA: TGTGCCAGCAGCTTAGTCCCAGGTTCCTACGAGCAGTACTTC

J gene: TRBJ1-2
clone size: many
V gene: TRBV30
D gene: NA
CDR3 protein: CAWNTGISNYGYTF
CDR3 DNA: TGTGCCTGGAACACAGGGATATCGAACTATGGCTACACCTTC

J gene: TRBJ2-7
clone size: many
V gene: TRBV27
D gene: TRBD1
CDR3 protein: CASSSGQGAAYEQYF
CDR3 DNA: TGTGCCAGCAGTTCGGGACAGGGGGCTGCCTACGAGCAGTACTTC

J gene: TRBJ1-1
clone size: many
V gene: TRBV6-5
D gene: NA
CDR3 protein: CASSYSRGENTEAFF
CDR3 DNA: TGTGCCAGCAGTTACTCGAGAGGAGAGAACACTGAAGCTTTCTTT

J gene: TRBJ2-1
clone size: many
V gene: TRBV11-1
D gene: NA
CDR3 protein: CASSLGWGENEQFF
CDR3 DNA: TGTGCCAGCAGCTTGGGGTGGGGCGAGAATGAGCAGTTCTTC

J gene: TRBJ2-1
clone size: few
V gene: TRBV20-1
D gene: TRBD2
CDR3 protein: CSASPTSGSGNEQFF
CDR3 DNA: TGCAGTGCTAGCCCTACTAGCGGGAGCGGCAATGAGCAGTTCTTC

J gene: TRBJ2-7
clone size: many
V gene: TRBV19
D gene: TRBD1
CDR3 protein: CASSIARGLYEQYF
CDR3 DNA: TGTGCCAGTAGTATAGCCAGGGGGCTCTACGAGCAGTACTTC

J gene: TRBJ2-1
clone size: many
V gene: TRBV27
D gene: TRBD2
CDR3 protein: CASSRLWTSGRVYNEQFF
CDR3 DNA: TGTGCCAGCAGTCGCCTTTGGACTAGCGGGAGGGTCTACAATGAGCAGTTCTTC

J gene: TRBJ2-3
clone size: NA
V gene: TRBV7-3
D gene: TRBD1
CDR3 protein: CASSYGQGAVDTQYF
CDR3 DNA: TGTGCCAGCAGCTATGGACAGGGGGCTGTAGATACGCAGTATTTT

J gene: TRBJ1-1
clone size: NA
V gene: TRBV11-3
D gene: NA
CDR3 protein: CASSSGVGMGTEAFF
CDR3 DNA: TGTGCCAGCAGCTCCGGGGTAGGGATGGGCACTGAAGCTTTCTTT

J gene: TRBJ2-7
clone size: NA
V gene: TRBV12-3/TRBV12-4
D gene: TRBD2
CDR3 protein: CASSHLGLTTYEQYF
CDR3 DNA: TGTGCCAGCAGCCACCTGGGACTAACGACCTACGAGCAGTACTTC

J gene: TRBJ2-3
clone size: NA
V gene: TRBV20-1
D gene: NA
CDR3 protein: CSAKNRAPDTQYF
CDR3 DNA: TGCAGTGCAAAGAACAGGGCCCCAGATACGCAGTATTTT

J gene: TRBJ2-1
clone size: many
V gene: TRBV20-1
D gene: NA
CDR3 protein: CSARPRGGSYNEQFF
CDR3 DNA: TGCAGTGCTAGACCGAGGGGGGGTTCCTACAATGAGCAGTTCTTC

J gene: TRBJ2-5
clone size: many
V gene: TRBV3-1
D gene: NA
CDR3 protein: CASSQGAPLTQYF
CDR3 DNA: TGTGCCAGCAGCCAAGGGGCTCCTCTGACCCAGTACTTC

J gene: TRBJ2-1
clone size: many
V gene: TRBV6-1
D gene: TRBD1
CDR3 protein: CASISGQSDNEQFF
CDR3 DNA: TGTGCCAGCATATCGGGACAGTCTGACAATGAGCAGTTCTTC

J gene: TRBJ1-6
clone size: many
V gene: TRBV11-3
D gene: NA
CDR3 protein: CASSFRTSDNSPLHF
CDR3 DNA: TGTGCCAGCAGCTTCCGGACGTCAGATAATTCACCCCTCCACTTT

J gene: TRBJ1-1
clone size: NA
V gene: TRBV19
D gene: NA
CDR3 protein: CASSMGGGVQAFF
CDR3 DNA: TGTGCCAGTAGTATGGGTGGAGGGGTCCAGGCTTTCTTT

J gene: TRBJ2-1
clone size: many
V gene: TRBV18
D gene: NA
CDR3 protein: CASSTTEGNEQFF
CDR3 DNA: TGTGCCAGCTCAACGACGGAGGGCAATGAGCAGTTCTTC

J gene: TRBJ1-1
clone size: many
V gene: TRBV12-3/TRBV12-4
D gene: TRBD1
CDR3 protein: CASRSQGASTEAFF
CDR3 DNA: TGTGCCAGCAGGTCACAGGGGGCGAGCACTGAAGCTTTCTTT

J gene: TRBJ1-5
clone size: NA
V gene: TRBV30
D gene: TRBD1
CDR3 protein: CAWSSQSPTGAQHF
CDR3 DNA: TGTGCCTGGAGCTCCCAGTCCCCGACAGGGGCCCAGCATTTT

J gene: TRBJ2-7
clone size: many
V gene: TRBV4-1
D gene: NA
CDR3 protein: CASSQLLGNYEQYF
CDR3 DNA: TGCGCCAGCAGCCAATTACTCGGAAACTACGAGCAGTACTTC

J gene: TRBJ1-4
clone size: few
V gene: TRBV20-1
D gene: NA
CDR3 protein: CSASGQSTANEKLFF
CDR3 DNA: TGCAGTGCTAGTGGACAGTCGACTGCTAATGAAAAACTGTTTTTT

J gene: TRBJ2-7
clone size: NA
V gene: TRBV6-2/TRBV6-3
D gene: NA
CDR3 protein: CASMLDSLLVYEQYF
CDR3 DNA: TGTGCCAGCATGTTGGACAGCCTTTTAGTCTACGAGCAGTACTTC

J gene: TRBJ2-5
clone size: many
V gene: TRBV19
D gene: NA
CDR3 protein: CASSIDRRQRETQYF
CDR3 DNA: TGTGCCAGTAGTATAGATCGGCGGCAGAGAGAGACCCAGTACTTC

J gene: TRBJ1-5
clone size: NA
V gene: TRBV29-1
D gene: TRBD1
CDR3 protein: CSAGQGAYLPQHF
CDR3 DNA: TGCAGCGCTGGACAGGGGGCTTATCTGCCCCAGCATTTT

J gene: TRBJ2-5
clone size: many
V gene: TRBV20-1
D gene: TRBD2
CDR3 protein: CSARPGTSGVETQYF
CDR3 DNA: TGCAGTGCTAGACCGGGGACTAGCGGTGTGGAGACCCAGTACTTC

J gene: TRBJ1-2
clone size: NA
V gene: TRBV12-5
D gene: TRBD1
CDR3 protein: CASGLVRGTGYYGYTF
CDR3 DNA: TGTGCTAGTGGTTTGGTACGCGGGACAGGGTACTATGGCTACACCTTC